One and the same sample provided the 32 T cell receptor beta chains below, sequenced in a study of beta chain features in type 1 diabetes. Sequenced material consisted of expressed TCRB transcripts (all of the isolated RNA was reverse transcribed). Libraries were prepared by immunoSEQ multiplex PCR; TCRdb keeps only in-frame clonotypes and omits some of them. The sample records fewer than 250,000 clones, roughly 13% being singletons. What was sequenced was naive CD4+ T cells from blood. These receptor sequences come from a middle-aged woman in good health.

CDR3 nucleotides: TGTGCCAGCTCACCAGTCTTGGGCAGAGGGCACGACGGCTACACCTTC. The encoded protein is CASSPVLGRGHDGYTF. The V and J genes are TRBV18 and TRBJ1-2, with D unresolved. The ends were cut back, 2 bases at V and 8 bases at J, with 21 bases in the middle. Germline-derived CDR1 and CDR2 are KGHSH and LQKENI. The CDR3 contains 16 residues.

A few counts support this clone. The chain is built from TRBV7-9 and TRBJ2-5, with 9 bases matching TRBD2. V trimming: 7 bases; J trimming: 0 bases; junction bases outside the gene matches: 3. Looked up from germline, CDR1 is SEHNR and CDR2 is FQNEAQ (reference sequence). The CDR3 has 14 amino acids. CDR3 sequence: CASIAGAYQETQYF. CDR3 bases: TGTGCCAGCATAGCGGGGGCGTACCAAGAGACCCAGTACTTC.

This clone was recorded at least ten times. CDR3 bases: TGTGCCAGCAGCTCGTACTACGAGCAGTACTTC. It encodes CASSSYYEQYF. The rearrangement joins TRBV7-2 to TRBJ2-7; D is ambiguous. The CDR3 runs to 11 residues. The V gene's germline CDR1 is SGHTA and CDR2 FQGNSA. The ends were cut back, 4 bases at V and 3 bases at J, with 4 bases in the middle.

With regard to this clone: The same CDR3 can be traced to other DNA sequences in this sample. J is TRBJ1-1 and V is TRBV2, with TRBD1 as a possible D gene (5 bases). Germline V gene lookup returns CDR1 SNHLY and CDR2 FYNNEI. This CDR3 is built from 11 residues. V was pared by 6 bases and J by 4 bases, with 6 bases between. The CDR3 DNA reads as TGTGCCAGCAGGCAGGGCACTGAAGCTTTCTTT. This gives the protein CASRQGTEAFF.

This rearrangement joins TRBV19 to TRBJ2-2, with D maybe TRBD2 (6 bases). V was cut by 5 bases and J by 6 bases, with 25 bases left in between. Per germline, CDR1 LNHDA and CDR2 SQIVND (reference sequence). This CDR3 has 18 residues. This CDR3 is CASSPIVSGGRRAGELFF. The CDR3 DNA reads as TGTGCCAGTAGTCCCATCGTCTCCGGTGGTCGGAGGGCCGGGGAGCTGTTTTTT.

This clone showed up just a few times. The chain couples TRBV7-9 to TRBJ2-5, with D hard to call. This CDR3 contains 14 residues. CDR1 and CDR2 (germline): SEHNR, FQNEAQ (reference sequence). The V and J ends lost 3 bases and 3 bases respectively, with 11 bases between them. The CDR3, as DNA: TGTGCCAGCAGCTTCGACTCAGTGAAAGAGACCCAGTACTTC. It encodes CASSFDSVKETQYF.

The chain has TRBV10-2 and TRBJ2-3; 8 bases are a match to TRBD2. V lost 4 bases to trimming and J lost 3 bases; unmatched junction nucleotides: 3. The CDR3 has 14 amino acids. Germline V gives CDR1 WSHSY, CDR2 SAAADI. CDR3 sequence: CASSAGGPTDTQYF. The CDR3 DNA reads TGCGCCAGCAGTGCGGGGGGGCCGACAGATACGCAGTATTTT.

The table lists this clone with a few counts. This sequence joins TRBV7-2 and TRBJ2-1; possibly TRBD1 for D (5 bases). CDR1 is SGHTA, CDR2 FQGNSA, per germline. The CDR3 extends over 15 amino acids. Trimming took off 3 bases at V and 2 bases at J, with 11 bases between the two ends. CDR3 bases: TGTGCCAGCAGCTTGGACACGATCGCCTACAATGAGCAGTTCTTC. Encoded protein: CASSLDTIAYNEQFF.

This CDR3 reads CASREGDSPLHF. As DNA, the CDR3 is TGCGCCAGCAGGGAAGGGGATTCACCCCTCCACTTT. V and J are TRBV5-1 and TRBJ1-6, with a tentative D call TRBD1 (5 bases). V was pared by 5 bases and J by 8 bases, with 8 bases between. CDR3 size: 12 residues. Germline CDR1 SGHRS, CDR2 YFSETQ. Supplemented by reference TRBV5-1 and TRBJ1-6, the full variable domain reads KAGVTQTPRYLIKTRGQQVTLSCSPISGHRSVSWYQQTPGQGLQFLFEYFSETQRNKGNFPGRFSGRQFSNSRSEMNVSTLELGDSALYLCASREGDSPLHFGNGTRLTVT.

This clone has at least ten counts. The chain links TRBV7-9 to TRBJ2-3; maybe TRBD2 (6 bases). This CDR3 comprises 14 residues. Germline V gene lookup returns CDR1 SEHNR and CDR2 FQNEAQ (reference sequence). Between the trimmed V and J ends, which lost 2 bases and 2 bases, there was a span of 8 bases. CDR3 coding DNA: TGTGCCAGCAGCTTAACTAGCCTCACAGATACGCAGTATTTT. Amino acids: CASSLTSLTDTQYF.

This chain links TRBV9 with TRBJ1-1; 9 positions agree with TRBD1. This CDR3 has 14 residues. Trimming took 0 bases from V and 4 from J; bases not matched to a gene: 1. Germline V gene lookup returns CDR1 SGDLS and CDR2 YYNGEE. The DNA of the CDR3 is TGTGCCAGCAGCGTAGGGACAGGGGCCACTGAAGCTTTCTTT. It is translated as CASSVGTGATEAFF.

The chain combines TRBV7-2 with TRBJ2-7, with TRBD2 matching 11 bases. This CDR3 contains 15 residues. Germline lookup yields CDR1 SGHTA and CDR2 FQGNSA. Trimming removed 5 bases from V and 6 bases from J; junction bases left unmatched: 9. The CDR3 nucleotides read TGTGCCAGCAGCCAAGCGGGGGGGACTAGCGGCGAGCAGTACTTC. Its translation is CASSQAGGTSGEQYF.

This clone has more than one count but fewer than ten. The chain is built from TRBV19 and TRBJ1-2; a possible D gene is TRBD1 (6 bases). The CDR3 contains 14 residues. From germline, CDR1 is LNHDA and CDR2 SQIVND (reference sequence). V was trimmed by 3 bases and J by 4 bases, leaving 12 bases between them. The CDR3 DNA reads TGTGCCAGTAGTATGTACCAGGGGAGCTATGGCTACACCTTC. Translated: CASSMYQGSYGYTF.

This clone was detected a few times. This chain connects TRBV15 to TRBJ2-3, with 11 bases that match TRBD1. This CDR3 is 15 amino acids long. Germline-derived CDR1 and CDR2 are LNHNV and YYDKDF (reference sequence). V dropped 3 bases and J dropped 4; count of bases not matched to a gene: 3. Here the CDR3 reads CATSRDRGQSDTQYF. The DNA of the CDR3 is TGTGCCACCAGCAGGGACAGGGGGCAGTCAGATACGCAGTATTTT.

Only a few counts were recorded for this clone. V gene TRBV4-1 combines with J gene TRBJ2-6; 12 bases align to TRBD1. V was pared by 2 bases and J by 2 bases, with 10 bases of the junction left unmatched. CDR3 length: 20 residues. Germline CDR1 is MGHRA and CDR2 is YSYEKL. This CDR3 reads CASSQILPGQGATGANVLTF. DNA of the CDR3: TGCGCCAGCAGCCAAATCCTCCCGGGACAGGGGGCAACTGGGGCCAACGTCCTGACTTTC.

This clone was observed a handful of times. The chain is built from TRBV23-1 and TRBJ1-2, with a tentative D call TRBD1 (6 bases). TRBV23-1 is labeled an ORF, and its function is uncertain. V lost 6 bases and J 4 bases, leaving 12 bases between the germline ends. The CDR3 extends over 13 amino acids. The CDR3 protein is CASSGGQGYGYTF. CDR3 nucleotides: TGCGCCAGCAGCGGGGGGCAGGGCTATGGCTACACCTTC.

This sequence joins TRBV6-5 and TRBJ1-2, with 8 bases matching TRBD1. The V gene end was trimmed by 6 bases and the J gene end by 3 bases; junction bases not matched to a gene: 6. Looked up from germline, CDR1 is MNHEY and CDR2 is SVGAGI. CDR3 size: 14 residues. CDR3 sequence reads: CASRAGTGYYGYTF. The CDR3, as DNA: TGTGCCAGCAGAGCGGGGACAGGCTACTATGGCTACACCTTC.

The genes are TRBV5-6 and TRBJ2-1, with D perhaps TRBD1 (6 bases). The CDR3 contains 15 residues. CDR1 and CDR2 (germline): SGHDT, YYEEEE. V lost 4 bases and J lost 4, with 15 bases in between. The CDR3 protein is CASSQAGVYYNEQFF. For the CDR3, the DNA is TGTGCCAGCAGCCAGGCAGGGGTCTATTACAATGAGCAGTTCTTC.

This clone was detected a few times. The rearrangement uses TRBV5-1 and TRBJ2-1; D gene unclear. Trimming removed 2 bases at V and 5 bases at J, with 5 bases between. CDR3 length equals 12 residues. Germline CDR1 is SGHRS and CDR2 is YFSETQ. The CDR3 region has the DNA TGCGCCAGCAGCTTCCCAAACAATGAGCAGTTCTTC. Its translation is CASSFPNNEQFF.

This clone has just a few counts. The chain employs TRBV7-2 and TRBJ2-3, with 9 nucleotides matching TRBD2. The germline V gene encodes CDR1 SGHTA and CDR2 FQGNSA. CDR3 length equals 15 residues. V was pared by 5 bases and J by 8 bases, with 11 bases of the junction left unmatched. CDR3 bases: TGTGCCAGCAGCGAAGTAGCGGGGGTCCAGCGTACGCAGTATTTT. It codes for CASSEVAGVQRTQYF.

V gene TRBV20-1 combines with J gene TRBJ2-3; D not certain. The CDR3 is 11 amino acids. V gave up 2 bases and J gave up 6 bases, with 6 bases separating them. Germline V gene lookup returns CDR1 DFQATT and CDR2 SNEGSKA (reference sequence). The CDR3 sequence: CSARFQDTQYF. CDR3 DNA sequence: TGCAGTGCTAGATTTCAGGATACGCAGTATTTT.

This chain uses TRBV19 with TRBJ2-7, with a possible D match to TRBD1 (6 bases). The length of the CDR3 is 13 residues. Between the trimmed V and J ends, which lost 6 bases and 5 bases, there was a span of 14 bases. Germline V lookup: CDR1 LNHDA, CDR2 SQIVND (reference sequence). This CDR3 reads CASRMTGTNEQYF. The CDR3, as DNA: TGTGCCAGTAGGATGACCGGGACAAACGAGCAGTACTTC.

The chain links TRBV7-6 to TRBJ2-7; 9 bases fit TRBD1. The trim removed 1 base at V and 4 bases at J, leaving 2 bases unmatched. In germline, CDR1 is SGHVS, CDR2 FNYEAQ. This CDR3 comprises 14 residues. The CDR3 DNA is TGTGCCAGCAGCTTAGACAGGGGGCCGTACGAGCAGTACTTC. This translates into CASSLDRGPYEQYF. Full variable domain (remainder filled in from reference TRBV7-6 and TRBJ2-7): GAGVSQSPRYKVTKRGQDVALRCDPISGHVSLYWYRQALGQGPEFLTYFNYEAQQDKSGLPNDRFSAERPEGSISTLTIQRTEQRDSAMYRCASSLDRGPYEQYFGPGTRLTVT.

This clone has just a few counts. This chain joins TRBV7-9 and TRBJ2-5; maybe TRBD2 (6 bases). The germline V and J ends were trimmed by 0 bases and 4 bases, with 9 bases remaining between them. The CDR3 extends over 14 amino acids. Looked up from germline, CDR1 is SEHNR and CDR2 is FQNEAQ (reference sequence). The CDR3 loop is CASSLAGLVETQYF. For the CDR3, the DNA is TGTGCCAGCAGCTTAGCGGGACTCGTAGAGACCCAGTACTTC.

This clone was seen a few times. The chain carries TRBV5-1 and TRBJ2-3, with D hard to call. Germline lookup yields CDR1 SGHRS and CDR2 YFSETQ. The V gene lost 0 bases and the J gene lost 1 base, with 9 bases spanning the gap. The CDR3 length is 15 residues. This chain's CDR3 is CASSLVAGRTDTQYF. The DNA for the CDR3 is TGCGCCAGCAGCTTGGTGGCTGGGCGCACAGATACGCAGTATTTT.

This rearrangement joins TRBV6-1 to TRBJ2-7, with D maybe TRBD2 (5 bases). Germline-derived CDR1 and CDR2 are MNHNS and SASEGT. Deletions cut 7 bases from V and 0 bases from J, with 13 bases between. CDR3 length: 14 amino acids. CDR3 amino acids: CASNSERVSYEQYF. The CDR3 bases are TGTGCCAGCAATTCTGAGAGGGTCTCCTACGAGCAGTACTTC.

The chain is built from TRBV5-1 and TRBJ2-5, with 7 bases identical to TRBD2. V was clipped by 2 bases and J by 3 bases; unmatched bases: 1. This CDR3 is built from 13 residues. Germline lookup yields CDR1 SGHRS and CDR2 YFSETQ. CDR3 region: CASSFAGEETQYF. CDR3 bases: TGCGCCAGCAGCTTCGCGGGGGAAGAGACCCAGTACTTC. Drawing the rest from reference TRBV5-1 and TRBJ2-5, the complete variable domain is KAGVTQTPRYLIKTRGQQVTLSCSPISGHRSVSWYQQTPGQGLQFLFEYFSETQRNKGNFPGRFSGRQFSNSRSEMNVSTLELGDSALYLCASSFAGEETQYFGPGTRLLVL.

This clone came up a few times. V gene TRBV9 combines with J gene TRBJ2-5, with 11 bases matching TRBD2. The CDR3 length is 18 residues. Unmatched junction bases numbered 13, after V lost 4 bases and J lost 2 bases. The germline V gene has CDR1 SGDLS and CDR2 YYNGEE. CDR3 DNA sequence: TGTGCCAGCAGCCCAAGTAGGGCACTAGCGGGGGCACAAGAGACCCAGTACTTC. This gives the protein CASSPSRALAGAQETQYF. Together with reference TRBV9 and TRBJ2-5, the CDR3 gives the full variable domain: DSGVTQTPKHLITATGQRVTLRCSPRSGDLSVYWYQQSLDQGLQFLIQYYNGEERAKGNILERFSAQQFPDLHSELNLSSLELGDSALYFCASSPSRALAGAQETQYFGPGTRLLVL.

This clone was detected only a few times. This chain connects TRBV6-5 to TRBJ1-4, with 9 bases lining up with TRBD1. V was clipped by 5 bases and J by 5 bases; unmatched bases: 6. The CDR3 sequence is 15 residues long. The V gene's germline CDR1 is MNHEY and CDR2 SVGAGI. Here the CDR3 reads CASSRRTGVNEKLFF. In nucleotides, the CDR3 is TGTGCCAGCAGTCGGCGGACAGGGGTGAATGAAAAACTGTTTTTT.

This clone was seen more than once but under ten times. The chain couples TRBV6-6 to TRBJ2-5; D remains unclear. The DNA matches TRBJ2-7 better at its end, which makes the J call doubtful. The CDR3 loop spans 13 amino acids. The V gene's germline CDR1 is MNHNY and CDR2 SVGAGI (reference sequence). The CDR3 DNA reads TGTGCCAGCAGTTACGGCCGGAACTACGAGCAGTACTTC. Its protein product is CASSYGRNYEQYF.

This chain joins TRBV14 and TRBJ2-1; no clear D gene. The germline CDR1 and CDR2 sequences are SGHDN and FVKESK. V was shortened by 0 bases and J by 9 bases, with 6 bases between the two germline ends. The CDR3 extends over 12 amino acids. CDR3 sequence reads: CASSQDWLEQFF. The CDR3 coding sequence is TGTGCCAGCAGCCAAGACTGGCTTGAGCAGTTCTTC.

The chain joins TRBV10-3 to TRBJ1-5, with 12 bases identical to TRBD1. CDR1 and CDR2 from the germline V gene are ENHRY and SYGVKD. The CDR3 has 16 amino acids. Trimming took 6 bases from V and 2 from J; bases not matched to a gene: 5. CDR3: CAIRGTGGIGNQPQHF. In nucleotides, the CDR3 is TGTGCCATCAGGGGGACAGGGGGCATTGGCAATCAGCCCCAGCATTTT.